This T cell receptor (beta chain) came from a study of T cell responses to AZD1222 COVID-19 vaccine. To note about this clone: Antigen unknown.

Doses given second, at about 4 or about 12 weeks, were pooled. Study-wide points: Researchers report vaccine-associated CD4 TCRs spanning spike, with dominance at 160-218 and 743-854. At baseline, just five to seven AZD1222 recipients tested seropositive. Breadth and depth of Spike-specific TCRs rose after two AZD1222 doses.

The CDR3 spans 15 residues. V was shortened by 1 base and J by 6 bases, with 10 bases between the two germline ends. The germline CDR1 and CDR2 sequences are SEHNR and FQNEAQ (reference sequence). Produced via immunoSEQ multiplex PCR; TCRdb's table is partial and in-frame only. The sample includes about 180,000 clones, around 90% of them seen just once. The sequence derives from an adult who received the AZD1222 COVID-19 vaccine. The rearrangement uses TRBV7-9 and TRBJ1-6; D unresolved. The sequences come from peripheral blood, collected 28 days after the second AZD1222 dose. This CDR3 is CASSLVGLSNSPLHF. CDR3 coding DNA: TGTGCCAGCAGCTTAGTTGGACTCAGTAATTCACCCCTCCACTTT.